These 3 T cell receptor beta chains came from one sample sequenced in a study of beta chain features in type 1 diabetes. Sequenced material consisted of expressed TCRB transcripts (all of the isolated RNA was reverse transcribed). The protocol was immunoSEQ multiplex PCR, while the TCRdb copy is restricted to in-frame clones and leaves out a portion. Of a few hundred thousand clones in the sample, roughly 13% are singletons; the top ten hold about 0.017%. The material sequenced was naive CD4+ T cells from blood. The receptors were gathered from a man aged 18 to 29 in good health.

This clone was counted a few times. The chain has TRBV7-3 and TRBJ2-3; a possible D gene is TRBD1 (5 bases). Germline V gene data show CDR1 as SGHTA and CDR2 as FQGTGA. This CDR3 spans 16 amino acids. V was clipped by 2 bases and J by 0 bases, with 12 bases between them. The CDR3 region has the DNA TGTGCCAGCAGCTTACAGGGCAGCCCTAGCACAGATACGCAGTATTTT. Translated, it gives CASSLQGSPSTDTQYF. The whole variable domain, remainder taken from reference TRBV7-3 and TRBJ2-3, is GAGVSQTPSNKVTEKGKYVELRCDPISGHTALYWYRQSLGQGPEFLIYFQGTGAADDSGLPNDRFFAVRPEGSVSTLKIQRTERGDSAVYLCASSLQGSPSTDTQYFGPGTRLTVL.

This clone has just a few counts. The chain joins TRBV7-2 to TRBJ2-1, with D perhaps matching TRBD2 (6 bases). Germline V gene sequence: CDR1 SGHTA, CDR2 FQGNSA. Trimming shortened V by 5 bases and J by 4 bases, and 15 bases separated the two germline ends. The CDR3 is 15 amino acids. CDR3 nucleotides: TGTGCCAGCAGCGACCCGGGACTTACTTACAATGAGCAGTTCTTC. Its protein is CASSDPGLTYNEQFF. Based on the CDR3 plus reference TRBV7-2 and TRBJ2-1, the full variable domain is GAGVSQSPSNKVTEKGKDVELRCDPISGHTALYWYRQSLGQGLEFLIYFQGNSAPDKSGLPSDRFSAERTGGSVSTLTIQRTQQEDSAVYLCASSDPGLTYNEQFFGPGTRLTVL.

This clone was seen only a few times. The gene calls are TRBV6-6 and TRBJ2-7; 9 positions agree with TRBD1. CDR1 and CDR2 from the germline V gene are MNHNY and SVGAGI (reference sequence). The CDR3 is 14 residues long. V lost 3 bases and J lost 4; bases outside the gene matches: 4. CDR3 DNA sequence: TGTGCCAGCAGTTATGGGACAGGGTATTACGAGCAGTACTTC. Amino acid sequence: CASSYGTGYYEQYF.